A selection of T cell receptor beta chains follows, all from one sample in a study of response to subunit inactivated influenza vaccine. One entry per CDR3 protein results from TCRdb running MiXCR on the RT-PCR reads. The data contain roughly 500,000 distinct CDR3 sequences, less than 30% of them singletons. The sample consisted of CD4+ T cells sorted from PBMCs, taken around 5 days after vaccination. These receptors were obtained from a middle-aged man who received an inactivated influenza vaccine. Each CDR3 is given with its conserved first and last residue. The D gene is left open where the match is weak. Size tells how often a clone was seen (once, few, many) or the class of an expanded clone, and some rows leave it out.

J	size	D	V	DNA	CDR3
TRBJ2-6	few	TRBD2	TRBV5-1	TGCGCCAGCAGCCCGAATATAGCGGGGCCGACCTCTGGGGCCAACGTCCTGACTTTC	CASSPNIAGPTSGANVLTF
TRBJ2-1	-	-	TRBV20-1	TGCAGTGCTCCAGATAAGAGCTCCTACAATGAGCAGTTCTTC	CSAPDKSSYNEQFF
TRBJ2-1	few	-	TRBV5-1	TGCGCCAGCAGCTTGGCGTCCAGGCCCAATGAGCAGTTCTTC	CASSLASRPNEQFF
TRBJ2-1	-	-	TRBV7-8	TGTGCCAGCAGCTTAGTTCTAGGCGATGAGCAGTTCTTC	CASSLVLGDEQFF
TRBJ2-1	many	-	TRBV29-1	TGCAGCACTCTCCCCGTCCGAGGGGGTGAGCAGTTCTTC	CSTLPVRGGEQFF
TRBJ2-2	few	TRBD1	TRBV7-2	TGTGCCAGCAGCTTAGGAGGGGGCCGGCGGACCGGGGAGCTGTTTTTT	CASSLGGGRRTGELFF
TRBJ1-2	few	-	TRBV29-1	TGCAGCGTTGAAGTAGTTGAGCGGTACTATGGCTACACCTTC	CSVEVVERYYGYTF
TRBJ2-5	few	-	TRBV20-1	TGCAGCGCTACATACAGGGATCCAGAGACCCAGTACTTC	CSATYRDPETQYF
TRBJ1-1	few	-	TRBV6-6	TGTGCCAGCAGGCAGGGGCACGAGGAAGCTTTCTTT	CASRQGHEEAFF
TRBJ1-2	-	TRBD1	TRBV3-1	TGTGCCAGCAGCCTTACAGGGGGCCTCACCTTC	CASSLTGGLTF
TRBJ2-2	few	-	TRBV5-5	TGTGCCAGCAGCTTGCGCGAGGCTGGGGGCACCGGGGAGCTGTTTTTT	CASSLREAGGTGELFF
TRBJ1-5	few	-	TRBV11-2	TGTGCCAGCAGCTTAGACTTCGGGGCCCGAGGTCAGCCCCAGCATTTT	CASSLDFGARGQPQHF
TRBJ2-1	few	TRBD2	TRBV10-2	TGCGCCAGCAGTGAGTACACGGGAGGGCAGTTCTTC	CASSEYTGGQFF
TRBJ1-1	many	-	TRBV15	TGTGCCACCAGCCCTCGGGCCAGGGCGAACACTGAAGCTTTCTTT	CATSPRARANTEAFF
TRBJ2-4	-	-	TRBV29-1	TGCAGCGTTGAGTGGACGGGTCCCCGAAACATTCAGTACTTC	CSVEWTGPRNIQYF
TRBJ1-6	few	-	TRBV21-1	TGTGCCAGCAGCAAAGCCCAGGGAGGGGATAATTCACCCCTCCACTTT	CASSKAQGGDNSPLHF
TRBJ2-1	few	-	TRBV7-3	TGTGCCAGCAGCTTAAATGGTCAGCCCCTGAATGAGCAGTTCTTC	CASSLNGQPLNEQFF
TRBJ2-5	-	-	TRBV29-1	TGCAGGCTTGTGGAACAGGGACGGAGGGAGACCCAGTACTTC	CRLVEQGRRETQYF
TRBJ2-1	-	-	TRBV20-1	TGCAGTGCTCACCCTCGGCGTGGGGATGAGCAGTTCTTC	CSAHPRRGDEQFF
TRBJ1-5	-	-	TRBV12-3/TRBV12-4	TGTGCCAGCAGTTTAGGACTCCCTTATCAGCCCCAGCATTTT	CASSLGLPYQPQHF
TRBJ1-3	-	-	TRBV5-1	TGCGCCAGCAGCTCCTCGGGGGACTCTGGAAACACCATATATTTT	CASSSSGDSGNTIYF
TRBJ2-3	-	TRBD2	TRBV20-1	TGCAGTGCTAGAGGCCCGTCTAGCGGGAGGGCCCTAACAGATACGCAGTATTTT	CSARGPSSGRALTDTQYF
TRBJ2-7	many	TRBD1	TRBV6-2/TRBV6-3	TGTGCCAGCACCTATGGGGACAGTAGAGACTACGAGCAGTACTTC	CASTYGDSRDYEQYF
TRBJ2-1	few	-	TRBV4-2	TGTGCCAGCAGCCACCTACCGGTCGGGGGCCCCTACAATGAGCAGTTCTTC	CASSHLPVGGPYNEQFF
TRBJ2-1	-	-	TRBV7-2	TGTGCCAGCAGCTTAGCGCGGGACTACAATGAGCAGTTCTTC	CASSLARDYNEQFF
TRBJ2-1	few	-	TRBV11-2	TGTGCCAGCAGCCCCGGACACGAGCAGTTCTTC	CASSPGHEQFF
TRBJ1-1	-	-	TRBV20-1	TGCAGTGCTAGAGATCTTCCCAGGGTCCCTGAAGCTTTCTTT	CSARDLPRVPEAFF
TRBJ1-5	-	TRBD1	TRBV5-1	TGCGCCAGCAGCCCGGCGGGGACAGCCCAAAATCAGCCCCAGCATTTT	CASSPAGTAQNQPQHF
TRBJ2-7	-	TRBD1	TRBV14	TGTGCCAGCAGCCCCTTGGGACAGGGTTACGAGCAGTACTTC	CASSPLGQGYEQYF
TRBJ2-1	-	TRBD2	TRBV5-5	TGTGCCAGCAGCTTAGGACTAGCGGACCGTAACAATGAGCAGTTCTTC	CASSLGLADRNNEQFF
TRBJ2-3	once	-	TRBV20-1	TGCAGTGCCCCAGCCCGGGAGTGGGGGCGCACAGATACGCAGTATTTT	CSAPAREWGRTDTQYF
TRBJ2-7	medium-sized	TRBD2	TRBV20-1	TGCAGTGCTAGATCCGGGGGGGCTTACGAGCAGTACTTC	CSARSGGAYEQYF
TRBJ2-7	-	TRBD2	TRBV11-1	TGTGCCAGCAGCTTGGGACTAGCGGGAACTGCGTCCTACGAGCAGTACTTC	CASSLGLAGTASYEQYF
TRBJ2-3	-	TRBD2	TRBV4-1	TGCGCCAGCAGCCGGGCGGGGGGAGATACGCAGTATTTT	CASSRAGGDTQYF
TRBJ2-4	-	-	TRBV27	TGTGCCAGCAGTTTATGGGAGGAAGCCAAAAACATTCAGTACTTC	CASSLWEEAKNIQYF
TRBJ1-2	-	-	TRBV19	TGTGCCAGTAGTCCCCGGCAGGGAGGACACACCTTC	CASSPRQGGHTF
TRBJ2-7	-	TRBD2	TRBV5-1	TGCGCCAGCAGCTTGAAGCGGGGGGGACTTCGCGAGCAGTACTTC	CASSLKRGGLREQYF
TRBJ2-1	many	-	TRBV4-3	TGCGCCAGCAGCCCAACGGTCGGGGAAAATGAGCAGTTCTTC	CASSPTVGENEQFF
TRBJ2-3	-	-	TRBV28	TGTGCCAGCAAGCTTGGGGGGCGCGGCACAGATACGCAGTATTTT	CASKLGGRGTDTQYF